The sample holds a few counts of the clone carrying this TCR beta chain. As yet, its antigen is unknown. This sample was included in a study of spatial heterogeneity in lung cancer. TCRdb re-analysed the 5' RACE reads in MiXCR, keeping a single row per CDR3 protein. The sample gives 85,000 to 100,000 distinct CDR3 sequences, over 9.5% of which show up once; about 38% is in the top ten. The CDR3 has 14 residues. V gave up 5 bases and J gave up 2 bases; unmatched junction bases: 6. Germline V gene lookup returns CDR1 SGHTA and CDR2 FQGTGA. Study results and caveats: In blood, ubiquitous expanded tumor TCRs appeared more at resection than follow-up.

Time point specified: sample taken at primary tumor resection. Unsorted samples of tumor, nontumor lung or frozen PBMC had their whole RNA sequenced. This chain connects TRBV7-3 to TRBJ2-7; TRBD2 aligns across 7 bases. Sequencing was performed on PBMCs, taken at surgery. The clonotype comes from a male donor with early-stage non-small cell lung cancer. The CDR3 loop reads CASSPGLVPYEQYF. The CDR3 coding sequence is TGTGCCAGCAGCCCTGGACTAGTTCCCTACGAGCAGTACTTC.